The clone carrying this TCR beta chain was counted a few times. Its specificity is unknown. This specimen belongs to a study of cytomegalovirus exposure and HLA in healthy donors. General study results and limits: Accounts indicate the classifier identified cytomegalovirus status with strong specificity and sensitivity. Accurate prediction of HLA-A and HLA-B alleles (for most subjects) was reportedly achieved from TCR beta sequences.

PCR primers comprised 60 Vbeta and 13 Jbeta primers. Profiling relied on immunoSEQ multiplex PCR, and the TCRdb table lists in-frame clones only, not all of them. The sample gives around 100,000 clones, 60% to 75% of which show up once; about 2.1% is in the top ten. The V gene end was trimmed by 3 bases and the J gene end by 5 bases; junction bases not matched to a gene: 3. Germline-derived CDR1 and CDR2 are SQVTM and ANQGSEA. The CDR3 totals 12 residues. Nominally healthy donors provided the samples, though records likely missed some immune exposures. The source is a woman aged 40 to 50 in good health and CMV-seronegative. Sequencing used PBMCs. The chain carries TRBV29-1 and TRBJ1-2; TRBD1 aligns across 7 bases. The CDR3 here is CSVEGQKYGYTF. The CDR3, as DNA: TGCAGCGTTGAGGGACAGAAATATGGCTACACCTTC.